What follows is one T cell receptor (beta chain) and its context. CDR1 and CDR2 from the germline V gene are SEHNR and FQNEAQ (reference sequence). J lost 4 bases, V lost 4 bases, and 8 bases had no gene match. This CDR3 has 15 amino acids. The data belong to a study of blood T cell repertoires in COVID-19. At the level of the study: Acute and convalescent COVID-19 specimens originated in the United States, Italy and Spain. In each case, the material was cDNA or gDNA derived from T cells, B-cell-depleted T cells, or PBMCs.

As originally analysed: The authors estimated nucleated cell counts from reference gene primer amplification. Profiled with immunoSEQ multiplex PCR; TCRdb holds only in-frame clones, not every one. The V and J calls and clone size are taken from that table; D and trimming were inferred from the DNA. Among tens of thousands of clones, approximately 80% were seen once, and the ten largest hold about 40%. The receptor was derived from a man between 70 and 80 years old with active or convalescent COVID-19. Specimen: peripheral blood. The chain links TRBV7-9 to TRBJ2-5, with 8 bases matching TRBD1. CDR3 loop: CASSWIGQGGETQYF. The CDR3 DNA reads TGTGCCAGCAGCTGGATAGGACAGGGTGGAGAGACCCAGTACTTC.